The 15 T cell receptor beta chains below were found in one sample sequenced in a study of T cell repertoires in cytomegalovirus infection. TCRdb independently ran MiXCR on the reads; one entry per CDR3 protein. The sample contains 570,000 or so distinct CDR3 sequences, 40% of which appear only once. These receptors lack a known antigen. Specimen: cultured PBMCs, collected from culture after CMV antigen stimulation. These receptors originate from a human donor in good health (CMV status not recorded). Some clones in this sample may be carry-over from other donors' samples.

This clonotype was picked up many times. In nucleotides, the CDR3 is TGTGCCAGCAGCTTGCAACCAGGGGCGTTGGGTGGAAACACCATATATTTT. The encoded protein is CASSLQPGALGGNTIYF. The chain uses TRBV7-2 and TRBJ1-3; possibly TRBD1 for D (6 bases). With 3 bases removed from V and 3 bases from J, the gap between germline ends came to 18 bases. Germline CDR1 and CDR2: SGHTA and FQGNSA. This CDR3 has 17 amino acids.

The rearrangement joins TRBV12-3 or TRBV12-4 to TRBJ2-5, with D possibly TRBD2 on 6 matching bases. With 3 bases removed from V and 1 base from J, the gap between germline ends came to 9 bases. The CDR3 spans 14 residues. CDR3 sequence (DNA): TGTGCCAGCAGTTTTAGCGGCCCCCAAGAGACCCAGTACTTC. Translation: CASSFSGPQETQYF.

V usage is TRBV6-1 and J usage is TRBJ1-5; the D gene is possibly TRBD1 (5 bases). V lost 5 bases and J lost 7, with 21 bases in between. Germline CDR1 reads MNHNS; CDR2 reads SASEGT. The CDR3 consists of 16 residues. The CDR3 reads CASSHTALQGGQPQHF. In nucleotides, the CDR3 is TGTGCCAGCAGTCACACTGCCCTGCAGGGCGGACAGCCCCAGCATTTT.

V usage is TRBV7-8 and J usage is TRBJ2-7; 7 nucleotides line up with TRBD1. The CDR3 is made up of 15 amino acids. The trim removed 0 bases at V and 7 bases at J, leaving 9 bases unmatched. CDR1 and CDR2 (germline): SGHVS, FQNEAQ. This chain's CDR3 is CASSLAWQGVGEQYF. The CDR3 DNA reads TGTGCCAGCAGCTTAGCGTGGCAGGGGGTTGGAGAGCAGTACTTC.

The rearrangement joins TRBV4-3 to TRBJ2-5; D is unresolved. Germline-derived CDR1 and CDR2 are LGHNA and YSLEER. Trimming cost V 2 bases and J 2 bases, with 9 bases left between them. This CDR3 is built from 14 residues. CDR3 in amino acids: CASSQRWPQETQYF. CDR3 DNA sequence: TGCGCCAGCAGCCAACGGTGGCCTCAAGAGACCCAGTACTTC.

This clonotype was picked up one time. The V gene is TRBV7-2, the J gene TRBJ2-7, with 7 bases aligning to TRBD1. J was trimmed by 0 bases and V by 5 bases; bases with no gene match: 7. Germline CDR1 SGHTA, CDR2 FQGNSA. The CDR3 totals 15 residues. This CDR3 reads CASSATDRDSYEQYF. The CDR3 DNA sequence: TGTGCCAGCAGCGCCACCGACAGGGACTCCTACGAGCAGTACTTC.

V gene TRBV7-9 combines with J gene TRBJ1-2; TRBD1 matches at 8 bases. Germline CDR1 SEHNR, CDR2 FQNEAQ (reference sequence). The trim removed 4 bases at V and 7 bases at J, leaving 11 bases unmatched. This CDR3 contains 15 residues. Here the CDR3 reads CASSSGQGRTIGYTF. In nucleotides, the CDR3 is TGTGCCAGCAGCTCCGGACAGGGTCGAACTATTGGCTACACCTTC.

This clonotype came up a few times. This sequence joins TRBV7-8 and TRBJ1-6; TRBD1 might be the D (5 bases). CDR1 is SGHVS and CDR2 is FQNEAQ in the germline V gene. The ends were cut back, 4 bases at V and 6 bases at J, with 10 bases in the middle. The CDR3 sequence is 14 residues long. CDR3: CASSSPRGNSPLHF. The DNA of the CDR3 is TGTGCCAGCAGCTCCCCGAGGGGTAATTCACCCCTCCACTTT.

In its sample, this clonotype was seen a few times. The gene calls are TRBV7-2 and TRBJ1-2, with a possible D match to TRBD1 (6 bases). The CDR3 is made up of 13 amino acids. With 1 base removed from V and 8 bases from J, the gap between germline ends came to 11 bases. Germline assignment: CDR1 SGHTA and CDR2 FQGNSA. The CDR3 DNA reads TGTGCCAGCAGCTTAGTCGGGGGGCAGGGCTACACCTTC. It yields the protein CASSLVGGQGYTF.

This clonotype was seen once. The CDR3 DNA reads TGTGCCAGCAGCCAGGGCCTGGTGGGCCCCGGGGAGCTGTTTTTT. Its translation: CASSQGLVGPGELFF. This chain uses TRBV14 with TRBJ2-2, with D uncertain. Germline assignment: CDR1 SGHDN and CDR2 FVKESK. The CDR3 is 15 amino acids. V was trimmed by 3 bases and J by 6 bases, leaving 14 bases between them.

This clonotype was detected a few times. V and J are TRBV7-8 and TRBJ1-5; D is unresolved. The germline V and J ends were trimmed by 5 bases and 2 bases, with 19 bases remaining between them. The CDR3 extends over 17 amino acids. In germline, CDR1 is SGHVS, CDR2 FQNEAQ. CDR3 in amino acids: CASSPDWGGWGNQPQHF. The DNA for the CDR3 is TGTGCCAGCAGCCCCGATTGGGGTGGTTGGGGCAATCAGCCCCAGCATTTT.

In DNA, the CDR3 is TGTGCCAGCAGCTTAGCGGGGGCCCTGAATCAGCCCCAGCATTTT. Its protein product is CASSLAGALNQPQHF. The chain links TRBV7-2 to TRBJ1-5, with D tentatively TRBD1 (6 bases). V was trimmed by 0 bases and J by 4 bases, leaving 10 bases between them. CDR3 size: 15 residues. CDR1 and CDR2 from the germline V gene are SGHTA and FQGNSA.

This clonotype came up once. DNA for the CDR3: TGTGCCAGCAGCTGGGCCGGGACTCCCACAGATACGCAGTATTTT. It codes for CASSWAGTPTDTQYF. V is TRBV5-4 and J is TRBJ2-3, with TRBD2 as a possible D gene (6 bases). Germline values: CDR1 SGHNT, CDR2 YYREEE (reference sequence). This CDR3 has 15 residues. Trimming left V 3 bases short and J 2 bases short, with 13 bases between.

This clonotype was seen only a few times. The rearrangement joins TRBV20-1 to TRBJ1-6, with D uncertain. Trimming cost V 1 base and J 8 bases, with 12 bases left between them. Per germline, CDR1 DFQATT and CDR2 SNEGSKA (reference sequence). CDR3 length: 14 amino acids. The CDR3 coding sequence is TGCAGTGCTAGAGCGGGGTCCGTGGATTCACCCCTCCACTTT. Amino acid sequence: CSARAGSVDSPLHF.

V gene TRBV4-1 combines with J gene TRBJ2-3, with TRBD1 as a possible D gene (5 bases). Germline values: CDR1 MGHRA, CDR2 YSYEKL. The V end lost 0 bases, the J end lost 5 bases, and 18 bases lay between the germline ends. CDR3 length: 17 residues. In nucleotides, the CDR3 is TGCGCCAGCAGCCAAGATCTGGGGCGAGTGGGTGGAGATACGCAGTATTTT. Translated, it gives CASSQDLGRVGGDTQYF.